A single count supports the clone carrying this TCR beta chain. This sample is drawn from a study of early T cells in non-severe SARS-CoV-2 infection. The wider study: Bulk RNA isolated from unsorted whole blood underwent sequencing; chains were not paired.

Each CDR3 protein is one row after TCRdb ran MiXCR on the 5' RACE reads. Here the sample spans tens of thousands of distinct CDR3 sequences, roughly 13% being singletons. The CDR3 is 15 residues long. Unmatched junction bases numbered 10, after V lost 5 bases and J lost 6 bases. Sequenced: whole blood. The J gene is TRBJ2-1, the V gene TRBV12-3 or TRBV12-4; 7 positions agree with TRBD2. The source is an adult who was a healthcare worker with PCR-confirmed SARS-CoV-2 infection or an uninfected control (not recorded which). The CDR3 DNA is TGTGCCAGCAGTCTAAAAGCGGGATTAGGCAATGAGCAGTTCTTC. Translated, it gives CASSLKAGLGNEQFF.